This T cell receptor (beta chain) was captured in a study of human T cells and chemical hapten exposure. This clonotype has ten or more counts. One entry per CDR3 protein results from TCRdb running MiXCR on the RACE reads. The sample carries some 84,000 distinct CDR3 sequences, roughly a tenth recorded once. As to time point: patch test 3, about 24 weeks after DPC sensitization. Documented treatment: therapeutic diphenylcyclopropenone sensitization with weekly scalp DPC. V lost 6 bases and J 1 base, leaving 12 bases between the germline ends. Germline-derived CDR1 and CDR2 are MDHEN and SYDVKM. The CDR3 contains 14 residues.

Here the sequenced sample was whole blood, taken in connection with sensitization to the hapten diphenylcyclopropenone (DPC). V usage is TRBV28 and J usage is TRBJ1-1; D gene unclear. This TCR was sampled from a woman in her 50s with alopecia areata. Some clones in this sample may be carry-over from other donors' samples. The CDR3 here is CASRSDGWNTEAFF. For the CDR3, the DNA is TGTGCCAGCAGGTCGGACGGGTGGAACACTGAAGCTTTCTTT.